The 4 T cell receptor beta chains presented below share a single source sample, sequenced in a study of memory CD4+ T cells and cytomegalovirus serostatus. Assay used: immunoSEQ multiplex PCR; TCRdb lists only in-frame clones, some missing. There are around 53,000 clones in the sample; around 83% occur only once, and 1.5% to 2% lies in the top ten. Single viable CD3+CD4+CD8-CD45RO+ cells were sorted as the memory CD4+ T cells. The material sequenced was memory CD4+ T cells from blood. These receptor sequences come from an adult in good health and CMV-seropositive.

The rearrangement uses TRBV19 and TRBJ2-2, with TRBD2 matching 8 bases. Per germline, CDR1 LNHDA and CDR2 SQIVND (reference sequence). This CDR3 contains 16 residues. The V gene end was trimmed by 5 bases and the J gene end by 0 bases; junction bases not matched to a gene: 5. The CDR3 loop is CASSGRGAANTGELFF. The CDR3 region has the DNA TGTGCCAGTAGTGGGCGGGGGGCCGCGAACACCGGGGAGCTGTTTTTT.

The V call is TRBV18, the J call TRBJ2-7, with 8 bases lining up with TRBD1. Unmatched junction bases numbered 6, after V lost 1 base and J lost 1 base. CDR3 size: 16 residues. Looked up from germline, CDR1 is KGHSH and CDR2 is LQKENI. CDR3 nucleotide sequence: TGTGCCAGCTCACCACTAGGGACAGGTGATTCCTACGAGCAGTACTTC. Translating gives CASSPLGTGDSYEQYF.

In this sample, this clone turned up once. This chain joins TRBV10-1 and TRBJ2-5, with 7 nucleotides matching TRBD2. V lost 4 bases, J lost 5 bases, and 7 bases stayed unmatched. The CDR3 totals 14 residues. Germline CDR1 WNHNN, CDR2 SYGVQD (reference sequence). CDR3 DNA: TGCGCCAGCAGTGGGTCTAGCGGTCGGGAGACCCAGTACTTC. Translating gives CASSGSSGRETQYF.

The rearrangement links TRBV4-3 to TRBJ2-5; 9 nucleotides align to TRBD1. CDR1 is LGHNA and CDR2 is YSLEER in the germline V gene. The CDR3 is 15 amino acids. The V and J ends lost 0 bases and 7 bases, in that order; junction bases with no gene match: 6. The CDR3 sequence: CASSQEWGQGRTQYF. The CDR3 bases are TGCGCCAGCAGCCAAGAATGGGGACAGGGTAGGACCCAGTACTTC.